This T cell receptor beta chain is from a study of blood T cells in healthy people across ages (dated by TCRdb to between 2014 and 2017). Some background on the complete study: In model experiments, roughly one uniquely barcoded TCR beta cDNA molecule per two T cells was captured by template switching. The study analyzed two additional independent replicas of 1 million unique cDNA reads from the same blood draw for two donors, one aged 18 to 30 and one aged 80 or older. Donors were grouped into four age groups: young (average 16 years), middle-aged (about 38), aged (roughly 67) and long-lived (82). The study measured age-related changes in TCR beta repertoire diversity using deep sequencing normalized with unique cDNA molecular identifiers. To avoid experimental bias, donors of different ages were spread randomly across the sequencing lanes. What the work shows at the level of the full study, not this receptor alone: Compared with the aged group, the long-lived group had more naive CD4+ T cells, fewer expanded clones and increased TCR diversity, suggesting age selection. Observed TCR beta diversity per million T cells fell roughly linearly with age, and a significant reduction was already apparent by age approximately 40. Observed TCR beta diversity correlated strongly with the percentage of naive T cells measured by flow cytometry. Because profiling used bulk unsorted PBMCs, naive and antigen-experienced compartments could not be compared conclusively. The CMV infection status of donors was not known, potentially confounding age-related changes in expanded clonotypes. Total diversity estimates from one million sequenced T cells were considered lower bounds and underestimates.

Systemically healthy Caucasian individuals from Russia, around 39 in total and aged about 6 to 100 years, were included as donors. Each donor gave 8.5 to 10 milliliters of peripheral blood, collected into EDTA-treated Vacutainer tubes. PBMCs were isolated by Ficoll-Paque density-gradient centrifugation, with at least 7 million obtained per sample. Total RNA, at least 6 micrograms per sample, was extracted from PBMCs with Trizol reagent. For every donor, an aliquot of PBMCs went through flow cytometry to measure the percentages of naive CD45RAhigh/CD27high T cells. The library was obtained by 5' RACE. The instrument given in TCRdb is Illumina HiSeq 2500. A second PCR of about 6 to 11 cycles was run with a J-beta primer mix and a sample-barcoded 5' primer. A unique molecular identifier was introduced onto each TCR beta cDNA molecule by a template-switch 5' adaptor carrying 12 random nucleotides. At least 2.5 million CDR3-containing paired-end reads were obtained from each sample. The Mint cDNA synthesis kit, primed by a TRBC-specific oligonucleotide, was used to synthesize first-strand cDNA from all RNA. Following uracil-DNA glycosylase treatment, all cDNA underwent a first 18-cycle PCR with the universal primers M1SS and BC2_uni_R. The authors processed their data as follows. For normalization, 1 million high-quality reads were randomly selected from each sample, with every read carrying a distinct molecular identifier. Instead of being binned into consensus sequences, reads that shared molecular identifiers were thrown out. MiTCR, run with a Q25 quality threshold and the strictest error-elimination algorithm, handled CDR3 identification, clonotype clustering and error correction. Lower-bound total TCR beta diversity was estimated with a nonparametric unseen species model using Euler transformation. TCRdb reanalyzed the raw reads on its own, using fastp at Q25 for trimming and MiXCR for clone calling, and kept in-frame beta chains. Rows are unified per CDR3 protein, each entry keeping the most common DNA and genes. The V and J calls come from TCRdb's annotation, not from the publication. The sample records approximately 690,000 distinct CDR3 sequences, 58% of which are singletons. The top ten clones comprise over 30% of the sample.

To note about this clonotype: Its antigen is unknown. No base quality information exists; no much larger clone differs at one position.

The sequence came from a man aged 55 to 70 in good health. Sequencing input: blood.

The CDR3 reads CASSSGTDAEQYF. The DNA is TGTGCCAGCAGTTCAGGGACGGACGCCGAGCAGTACTTC. The receptor chain draws on TRBV6-5 and TRBJ2-4; the D gene could be either TRBD1 or TRBD2, each agreeing at 5 bases. The tail of the sequence fits TRBJ2-7 better, so the J call may be wrong. According to the germline V gene, CDR1 reads MNHEY and CDR2 reads SVGAGI. The CDR3 spans 13 residues, from the cysteine through the phenylalanine. The entry retains the CDR3 DNA only, 39 bases that are in frame from base 1.